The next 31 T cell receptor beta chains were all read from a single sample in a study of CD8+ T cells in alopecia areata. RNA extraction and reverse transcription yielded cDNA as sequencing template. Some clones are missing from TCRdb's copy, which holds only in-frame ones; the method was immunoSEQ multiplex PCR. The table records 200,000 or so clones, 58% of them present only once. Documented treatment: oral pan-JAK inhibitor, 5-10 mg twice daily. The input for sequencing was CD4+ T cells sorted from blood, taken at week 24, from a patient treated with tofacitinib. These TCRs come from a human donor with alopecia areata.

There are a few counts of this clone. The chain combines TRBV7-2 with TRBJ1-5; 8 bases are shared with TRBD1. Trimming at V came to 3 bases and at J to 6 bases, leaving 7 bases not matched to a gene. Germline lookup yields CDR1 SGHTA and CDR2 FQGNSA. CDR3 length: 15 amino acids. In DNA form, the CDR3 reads TGTGCCAGCAGCTTCGGCAGGGGGCGAGTTCAGCCCCAGCATTTT. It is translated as CASSFGRGRVQPQHF.

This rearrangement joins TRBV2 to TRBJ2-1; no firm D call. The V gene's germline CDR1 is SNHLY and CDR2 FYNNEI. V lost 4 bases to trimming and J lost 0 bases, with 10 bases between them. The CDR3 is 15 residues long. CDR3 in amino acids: CASSGRLSSYNEQFF. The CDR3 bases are TGTGCCAGCAGTGGGCGGTTGAGCTCCTACAATGAGCAGTTCTTC.

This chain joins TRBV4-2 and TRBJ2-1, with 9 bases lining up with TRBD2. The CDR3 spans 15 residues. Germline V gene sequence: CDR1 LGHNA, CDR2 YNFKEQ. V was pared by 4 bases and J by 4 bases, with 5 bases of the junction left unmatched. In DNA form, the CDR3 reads TGTGCCAGCAGCCCGCTAGCGGGATTATACAATGAGCAGTTCTTC. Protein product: CASSPLAGLYNEQFF.

The CDR3 DNA follows: TGTGCCAGCAGTCGGGACATCAACTACGAGCAGTACTTC. Translating it yields CASSRDINYEQYF. V gene TRBV2 combines with J gene TRBJ2-7; D is possibly TRBD1 (6 bases). Trimming stripped 5 bases from V and 3 bases from J, with 11 bases between. The CDR3 consists of 13 residues. CDR1 and CDR2 (germline): SNHLY, FYNNEI.

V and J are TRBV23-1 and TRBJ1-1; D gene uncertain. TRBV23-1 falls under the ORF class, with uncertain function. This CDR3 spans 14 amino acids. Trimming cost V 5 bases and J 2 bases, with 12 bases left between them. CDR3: CASSYTDGNTEAFF. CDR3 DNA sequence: TGCGCCAGCAGTTATACCGACGGAAACACTGAAGCTTTCTTT.

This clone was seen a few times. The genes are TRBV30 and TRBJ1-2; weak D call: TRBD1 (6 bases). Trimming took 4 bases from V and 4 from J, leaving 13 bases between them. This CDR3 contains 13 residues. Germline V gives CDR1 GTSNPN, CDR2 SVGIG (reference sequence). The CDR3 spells CAWITDSFYGYTF. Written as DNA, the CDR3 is TGTGCCTGGATTACGGACAGTTTCTATGGCTACACCTTC. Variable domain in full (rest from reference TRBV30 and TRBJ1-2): SQTIHQWPATLVQPVGSPLSLECTVEGTSNPNLYWYRQAAGRGLQLLFYSVGIGQISSEVPQNLSASRPQDRQFILSSKKLLLSDSGFYLCAWITDSFYGYTFGSGTRLTVV.

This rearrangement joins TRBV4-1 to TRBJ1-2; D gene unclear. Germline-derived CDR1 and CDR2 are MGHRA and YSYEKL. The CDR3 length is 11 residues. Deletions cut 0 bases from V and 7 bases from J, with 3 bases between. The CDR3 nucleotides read TGCGCCAGCAGCCAAGATAGTGGCTACACCTTC. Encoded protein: CASSQDSGYTF.

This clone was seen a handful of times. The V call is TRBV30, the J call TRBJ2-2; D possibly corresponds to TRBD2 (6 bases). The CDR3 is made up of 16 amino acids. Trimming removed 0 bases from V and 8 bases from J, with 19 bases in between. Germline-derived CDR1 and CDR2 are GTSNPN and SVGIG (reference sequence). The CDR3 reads CAWSVIIPGEAGELFF. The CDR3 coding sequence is TGTGCCTGGAGTGTAATTATTCCGGGGGAAGCGGGGGAGCTGTTTTTT.

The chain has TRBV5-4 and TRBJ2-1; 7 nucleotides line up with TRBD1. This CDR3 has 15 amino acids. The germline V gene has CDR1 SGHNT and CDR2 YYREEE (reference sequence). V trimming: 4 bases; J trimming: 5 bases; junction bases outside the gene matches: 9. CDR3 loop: CASSQRQGPDNEQFF. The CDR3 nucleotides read TGTGCCAGCAGCCAACGACAGGGACCTGACAATGAGCAGTTCTTC.

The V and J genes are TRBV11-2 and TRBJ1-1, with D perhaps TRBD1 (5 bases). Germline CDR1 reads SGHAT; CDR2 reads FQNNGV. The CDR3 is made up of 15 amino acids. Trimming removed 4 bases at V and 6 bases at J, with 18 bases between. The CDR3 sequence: CASSSLLLGTAEAFF. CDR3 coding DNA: TGTGCCAGCAGCTCCCTTCTACTGGGGACGGCTGAAGCTTTCTTT.

The CDR3 protein is CAWTGRGRPNQPQHF. CDR3 in DNA: TGTGCCTGGACTGGACGGGGACGGCCCAATCAGCCCCAGCATTTT. V usage is TRBV30 and J usage is TRBJ1-5, with a tentative D call TRBD1 (5 bases). The germline V gene encodes CDR1 GTSNPN and CDR2 SVGIG (reference sequence). The V end lost 4 bases, the J end lost 3 bases, and 16 bases lay between the germline ends. This CDR3 has 15 residues.

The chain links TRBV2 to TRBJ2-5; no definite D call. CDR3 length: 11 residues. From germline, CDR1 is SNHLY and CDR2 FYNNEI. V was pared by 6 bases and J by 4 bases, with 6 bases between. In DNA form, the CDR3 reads TGTGCCAGCAGGAAACTAGAGACCCAGTACTTC. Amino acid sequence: CASRKLETQYF.

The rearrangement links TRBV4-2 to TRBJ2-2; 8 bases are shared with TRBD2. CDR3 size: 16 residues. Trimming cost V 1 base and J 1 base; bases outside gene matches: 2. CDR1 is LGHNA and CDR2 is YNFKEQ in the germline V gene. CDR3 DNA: TGTGCCAGCAGCCAAGTAGCGGGGCTGAACACCGGGGAGCTGTTTTTT. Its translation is CASSQVAGLNTGELFF.

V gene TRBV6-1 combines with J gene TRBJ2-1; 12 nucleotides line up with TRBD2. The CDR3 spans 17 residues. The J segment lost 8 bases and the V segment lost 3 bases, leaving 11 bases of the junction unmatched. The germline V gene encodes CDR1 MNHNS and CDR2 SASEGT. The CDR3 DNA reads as TGTGCCAGCAGTGACTACTCGACTAGCGGGAGATTGGATGAGCAGTTCTTC. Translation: CASSDYSTSGRLDEQFF.

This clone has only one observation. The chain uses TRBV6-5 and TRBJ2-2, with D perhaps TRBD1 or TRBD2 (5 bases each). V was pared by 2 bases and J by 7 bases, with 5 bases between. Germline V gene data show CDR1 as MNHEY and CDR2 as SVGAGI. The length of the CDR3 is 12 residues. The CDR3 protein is CASSYGGGELFF. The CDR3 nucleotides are TGTGCCAGCAGTTACGGGGGCGGGGAGCTGTTTTTT.

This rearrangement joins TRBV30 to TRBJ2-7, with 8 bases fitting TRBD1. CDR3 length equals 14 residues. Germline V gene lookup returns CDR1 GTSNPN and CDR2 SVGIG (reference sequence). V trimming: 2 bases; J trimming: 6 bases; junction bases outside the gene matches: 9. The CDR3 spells CAWSHGQGGGEQYF. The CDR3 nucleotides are TGTGCCTGGAGTCATGGACAGGGAGGAGGCGAGCAGTACTTC.

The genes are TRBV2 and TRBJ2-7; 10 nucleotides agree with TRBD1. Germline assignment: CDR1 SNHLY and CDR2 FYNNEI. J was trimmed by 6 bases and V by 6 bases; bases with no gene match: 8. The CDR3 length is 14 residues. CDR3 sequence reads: CASRSRDRGPEQYF. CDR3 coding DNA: TGTGCCAGCAGGAGCCGGGACAGGGGACCCGAGCAGTACTTC.

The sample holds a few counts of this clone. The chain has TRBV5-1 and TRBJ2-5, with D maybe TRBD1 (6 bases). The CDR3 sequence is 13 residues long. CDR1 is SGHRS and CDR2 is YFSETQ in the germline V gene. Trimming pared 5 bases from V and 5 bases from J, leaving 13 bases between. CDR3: CASRSGTGETQYF. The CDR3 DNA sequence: TGCGCCAGCAGGTCAGGAACAGGGGAGACCCAGTACTTC.

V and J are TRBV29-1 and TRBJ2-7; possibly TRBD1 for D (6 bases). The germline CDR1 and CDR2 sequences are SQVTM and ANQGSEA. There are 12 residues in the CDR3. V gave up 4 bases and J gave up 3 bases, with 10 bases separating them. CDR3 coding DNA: TGCAGCGTTGGGGGGCTAGACTACGAGCAGTACTTC. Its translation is CSVGGLDYEQYF.

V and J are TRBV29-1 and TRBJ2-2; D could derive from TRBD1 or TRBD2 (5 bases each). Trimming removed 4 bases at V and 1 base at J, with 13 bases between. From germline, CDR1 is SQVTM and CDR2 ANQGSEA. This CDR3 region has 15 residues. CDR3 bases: TGCAGCGTTGTCCGGGGCGCGGTGAACACCGGGGAGCTGTTTTTT. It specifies CSVVRGAVNTGELFF.

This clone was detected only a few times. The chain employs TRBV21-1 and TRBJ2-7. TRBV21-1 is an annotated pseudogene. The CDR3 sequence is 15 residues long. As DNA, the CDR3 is TGTGCCAGCAGCAACAGGGGAGGCTATTCCTACGAGCAGTACTTC. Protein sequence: CASSNRGGYSYEQYF.

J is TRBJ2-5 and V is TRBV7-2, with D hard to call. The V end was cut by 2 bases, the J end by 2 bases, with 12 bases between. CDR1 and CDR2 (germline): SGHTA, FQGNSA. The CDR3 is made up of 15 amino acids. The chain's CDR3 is CASSLSDARQETQYF. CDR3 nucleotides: TGTGCCAGCAGCTTAAGCGACGCCCGGCAAGAGACCCAGTACTTC.

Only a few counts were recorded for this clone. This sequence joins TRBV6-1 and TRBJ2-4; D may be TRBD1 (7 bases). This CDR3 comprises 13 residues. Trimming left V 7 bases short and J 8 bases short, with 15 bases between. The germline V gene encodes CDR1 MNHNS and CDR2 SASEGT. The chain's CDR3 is CASNTGRGDIQYF. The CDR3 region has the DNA TGTGCCAGCAACACCGGCAGGGGGGACATTCAGTACTTC.

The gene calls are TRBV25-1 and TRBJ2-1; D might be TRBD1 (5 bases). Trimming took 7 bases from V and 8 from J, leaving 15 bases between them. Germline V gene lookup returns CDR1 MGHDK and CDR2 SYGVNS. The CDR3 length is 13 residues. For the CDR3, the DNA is TGTGCCAGCATGTCTTCGTGGGGCGATGAGCAGTTCTTC. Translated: CASMSSWGDEQFF.

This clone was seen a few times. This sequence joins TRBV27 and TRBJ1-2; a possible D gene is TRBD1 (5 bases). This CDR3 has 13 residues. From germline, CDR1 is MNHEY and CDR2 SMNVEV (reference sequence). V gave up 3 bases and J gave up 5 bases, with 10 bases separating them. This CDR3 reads CASSFDRQYGYTF. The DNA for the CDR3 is TGTGCCAGCAGTTTCGACAGACAATATGGCTACACCTTC.

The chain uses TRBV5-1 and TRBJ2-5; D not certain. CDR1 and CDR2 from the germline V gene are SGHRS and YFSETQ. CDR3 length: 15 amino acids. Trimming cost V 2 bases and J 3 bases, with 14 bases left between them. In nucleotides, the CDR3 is TGCGCCAGCAGCTTTGTGGCAGCAATAGAAGAGACCCAGTACTTC. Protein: CASSFVAAIEETQYF.

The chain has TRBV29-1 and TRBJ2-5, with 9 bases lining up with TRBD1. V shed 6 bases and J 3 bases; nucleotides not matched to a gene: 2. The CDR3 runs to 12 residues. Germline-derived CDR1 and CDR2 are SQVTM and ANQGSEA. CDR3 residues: CSVRQGEETQYF. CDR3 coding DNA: TGCAGCGTCAGACAGGGGGAAGAGACCCAGTACTTC.

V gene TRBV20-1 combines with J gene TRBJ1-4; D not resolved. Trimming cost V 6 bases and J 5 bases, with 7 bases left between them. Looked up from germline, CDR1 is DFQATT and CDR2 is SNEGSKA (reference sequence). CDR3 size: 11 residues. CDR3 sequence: CSATLNEKLFF. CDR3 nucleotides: TGCAGTGCCACATTAAATGAAAAACTGTTTTTT.

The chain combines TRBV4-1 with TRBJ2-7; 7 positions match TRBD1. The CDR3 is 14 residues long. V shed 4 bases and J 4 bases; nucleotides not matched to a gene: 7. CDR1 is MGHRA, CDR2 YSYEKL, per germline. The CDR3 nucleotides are TGCGCCAGCAGCCTCTCCGACAGGGTGTACGAGCAGTACTTC. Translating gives CASSLSDRVYEQYF.

CDR3 coding DNA: TGTGCCTGGCGAATCCGGGGGATTAGATGGACAGATACGCAGTATTTT. Translated, it gives CAWRIRGIRWTDTQYF. The chain recombines TRBV30 with TRBJ2-3; tentative D call: TRBD2 (6 bases). V lost 5 bases to trimming and J lost 3 bases, with 21 bases between them. CDR1 is GTSNPN and CDR2 is SVGIG in the germline V gene (reference sequence). The CDR3 totals 16 residues.

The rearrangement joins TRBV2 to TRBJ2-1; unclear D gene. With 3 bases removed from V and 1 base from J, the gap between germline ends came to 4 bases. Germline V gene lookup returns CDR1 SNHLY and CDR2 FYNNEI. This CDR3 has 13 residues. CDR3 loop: CASSDWSYNEQFF. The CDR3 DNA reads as TGTGCCAGCAGTGACTGGTCCTACAATGAGCAGTTCTTC. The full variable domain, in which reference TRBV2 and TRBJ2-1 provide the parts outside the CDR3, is EPEVTQTPSHQVTQMGQEVILRCVPISNHLYFYWYRQILGQKVEFLVSFYNNEISEKSEIFDDQFSVERPDGSNFTLKIRSTKLEDSAMYFCASSDWSYNEQFFGPGTRLTVL.